A single sample is the source of the 2 T cell receptor beta chains below, sequenced in a study of cytomegalovirus exposure and HLA in healthy donors. The data were produced by immunoSEQ multiplex PCR, yet TCRdb's version contains in-frame clones alone and is incomplete. The sample includes tens of thousands of clones, around 94% of them seen just once. The sample consisted of PBMCs. These receptors were taken from a woman between 18 and 29 years old in good health and CMV-seropositive.

The V gene is TRBV2, the J gene TRBJ1-1, with D unclear. The CDR3 loop spans 12 amino acids. In germline, CDR1 is SNHLY, CDR2 FYNNEI. V shed 6 bases and J shed 4 bases, with 9 bases lying between them. The CDR3 nucleotides are TGTGCCAGCAGGCGACACCCCACTGAAGCTTTCTTT. Amino acid sequence: CASRRHPTEAFF.

The V gene is TRBV21-1, the J gene TRBJ1-3; the D call of TRBD1 is as the table states it, not checked on the DNA. TRBV21-1 is tagged as a pseudogene. The CDR3 is 14 residues long. The CDR3 loop reads CASSTRDRDGTIYF. The DNA of the CDR3 is TGTGCCAGCAGCACCCGGGACAGGGATGGCACCATATATTTT.